The entry below gives a single T cell receptor beta chain sequence along with its context. The sample belongs to a study of blood T cell repertoires in COVID-19. The wider study: The samples span acute and convalescent COVID-19 from the United States, Italy and Spain.

With 0 bases clipped from V and 3 bases from J, the junction kept 3 bases outside the gene matches. This CDR3 spans 15 amino acids. CDR1 is SGHDT and CDR2 is YYEEEE in the germline V gene. Here immunoSEQ multiplex PCR was the method, and the copy in TCRdb shows in-frame clones only, minus some. The data contain about 140,000 clones, about 80% of them seen just once; the ten biggest clones take up under 9.5%. V and J are TRBV5-6 and TRBJ2-5; 9 positions match TRBD1. The sequence was collected from a human donor in a cohort sampled during active COVID-19. Material for sequencing was peripheral blood. The CDR3 is CASSLAGTGKETQYF. Written as DNA, the CDR3 is TGTGCCAGCAGCTTGGCGGGGACAGGGAAAGAGACCCAGTACTTC.